This T cell receptor beta chain appears in the sequencing data of a study of response to subunit inactivated influenza vaccine. TCRdb re-called the RT-PCR reads through MiXCR, storing one row per CDR3 protein. The sample lists about 650,000 distinct CDR3 sequences; around a sixth were seen once. V gave up 5 bases and J gave up 3 bases, with 8 bases separating them. Looked up from germline, CDR1 is MNHEY and CDR2 is SVGEGT. The CDR3 consists of 12 residues. Study results and caveats: Authors suggested that a seasonal influenza vaccination recruits few new T cells each time.

There are a few counts of this clonotype. Its antigen is undetermined. This sample comprised PBMCs from blood, obtained 12 days after vaccination. The chain combines TRBV6-2 or TRBV6-3 with TRBJ2-7, with D uncertain. This TCR came from a man in his fifties or sixties who received an inactivated influenza vaccine. Here the CDR3 DNA reads TGTGCCAGCAGTGCCACGATCTACGAGCAGTACTTC. Amino acids: CASSATIYEQYF.